The present TCR beta chain was sequenced within a study of beta chain features in type 1 diabetes (dated by TCRdb to 2017 to 2018). General notes on the study: No differences in mean age, gender distribution, total cell number or subset yield were found between patients and healthy donors. A total of under 140,000,000 sorted cells were examined across all samples, and the number of cells per subset was strongly correlated with RNA yield. The study compared the TCRB repertoires of sorted circulating CD4+ T cell subsets in recently diagnosed type 1 diabetes patients with those in matched healthy donors. Regulatory and stem cell-like memory subsets were isolated from only 8 patients and about eight healthy donors, whereas naive and central memory subsets came from all 30 or so donors.

On the study overall, not on this receptor specifically: Because cDNA was sequenced instead of genomic DNA, highly expressing activated cells could be over-represented, though the groups showed no difference in activation or CD3 levels. Because small numbers of individuals were included in the HLA sub-analyses, any influence of HLA type on TCRB rearrangement was left unresolved. In all four CD4+ subsets, TCRB CDR3 length was moderately but significantly shorter in type 1 diabetes patients. Naive, central memory and regulatory TCRB repertoires appeared more similar among patients than among healthy donors. At VDJ recombination sites, type 1 diabetes patients had fewer insertions and more deleted nucleotides, which implies abnormalities in thymic rearrangement. Shorter templates might be favored by PCR, yet because patient and control samples were amplified and corrected together, any such skew would affect both groups equally.

Comment on this clone: No antigen is known for it. It has no much larger one-base neighbor in the sample; base qualities were not kept.

A single peripheral blood draw of approximately 120 mL on average was collected from each donor into heparinised tubes. Using a panel that included CD45RO, CCR7, CD25, CD127, CD95 and CD27, naive, central memory, regulatory and stem cell-like memory CD4+ T cells were sorted on a BD FACSAria II. Purity was above 95% for every sorted population. PBMCs were separated immediately by Lymphoprep density gradient centrifugation and were stained directly, without being cultured. So that batch effects would be minimized, each experiment stained and sorted samples in pairs, pairing one healthy donor with one patient. The entire amount of isolated RNA was reverse transcribed using the High Capacity cDNA Reverse Transcription Kit, so the sequenced TCRB transcripts were expressed ones. Deep immunoSEQ sequencing was applied to naive, central memory and regulatory T cell samples, giving an average of roughly 3.6 million total reads per sample. Sorted cells were lysed in RLT buffer, and RNA was extracted using DNase-treated RNeasy Micro or Mini kits according to cell number. Each cell subset was processed on its own to prevent cross-contamination, while patient and healthy donor samples were processed together. Using the immunoSEQ multiplex PCR, TCRB sequences were amplified from cDNA into 87-bp fragments spanning the CDR3 region. The amplicons were sequenced using the Illumina HiSeq platform. In the source study's methods: Synthetic template baselines were used to correct PCR bias computationally, reads within Hamming distance 2 were collapsed together, and singletons that could not be merged were discarded. By aligning reads against IMGT, V, D and J genes, CDR3 length, and insertions or deletions at six rearrangement sites were assigned. Within each subset, clonotype counts were normalized to sorted cell number, after which true diversity and Gini coefficients were computed with the tcR R package. The overlap coefficient, calculated on TCRB nucleotide sequences, was used to quantify repertoire sharing. Out-of-frame TCRB sequences from naive cells were analyzed as a proxy for the pre-selection repertoire. What TCRdb holds here is the immuneACCESS table cut down to in-frame rearrangements. Part of the clones is not present; checked against another copy, under half of the missing clones reflect an unresolved V gene, and the others are unexplained. The V and J calls and clone size come from that table; D and trimming were worked out from the DNA. A total of almost 250,000 clones appear in this sample, approximately 14% of them only once. The ten largest account for roughly 0.024% of the sample.

Sequenced material: naive CD4+ T cells from blood. The intended sense of this specimen's cell subset or site label: true naive CD4+ T cells. The sequence derives from a woman aged 40 to 50 in good health.

The CDR3 is CASNTGVSGYTF. The sequenced DNA: TGTGCCAGTAATACAGGGGTTTCGGGCTACACCTTC. In this chain, TRBV2 is recombined with TRBJ1-2, with TRBD1 matching 7 junction bases. Trimming takes 9 bases off V and 8 bases off J; junction bases not matched to a gene: 9. The CDR3, from cysteine to phenylalanine, totals 12 residues. The CDR3 DNA has 36 bases and is translated from base 1. The germline V gene gives CDR1 as SNHLY and CDR2 as FYNNEI. Reference TRBV2 and TRBJ1-2 genes cover what lies past the CDR3, so the full variable domain is EPEVTQTPSHQVTQMGQEVILRCVPISNHLYFYWYRQILGQKVEFLVSFYNNEISEKSEIFDDQFSVERPDGSNFTLKIRSTKLEDSAMYFCASNTGVSGYTFGSGTRLTVV.